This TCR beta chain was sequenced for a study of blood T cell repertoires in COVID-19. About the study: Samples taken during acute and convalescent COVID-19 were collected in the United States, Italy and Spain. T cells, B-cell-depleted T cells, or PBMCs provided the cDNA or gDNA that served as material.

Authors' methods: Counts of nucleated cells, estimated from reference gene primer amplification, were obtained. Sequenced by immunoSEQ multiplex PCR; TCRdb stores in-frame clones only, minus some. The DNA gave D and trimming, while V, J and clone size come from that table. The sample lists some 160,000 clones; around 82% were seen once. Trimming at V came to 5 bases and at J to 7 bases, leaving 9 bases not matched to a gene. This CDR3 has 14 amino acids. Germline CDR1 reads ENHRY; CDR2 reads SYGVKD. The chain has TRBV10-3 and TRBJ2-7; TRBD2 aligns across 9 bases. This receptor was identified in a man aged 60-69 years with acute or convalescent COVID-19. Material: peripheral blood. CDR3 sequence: CAISYGGGAREQYF. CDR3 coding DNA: TGTGCCATCAGTTACGGCGGGGGGGCGCGGGAGCAGTACTTC.